Following are 3 T cell receptor beta chains from one sample sequenced in a study of T cells after posttransplantation cyclophosphamide. Busulfan-fludarabine conditioning, marrow transplant, and cyclophosphamide on days +3 and +4 were administered. Assay used: immunoSEQ multiplex PCR; TCRdb lists only in-frame clones, some missing. Reported are roughly 25,000 clones, none seen only once; the ten largest carry more than 1.5%. The sequences come from PBMCs, collected after allogeneic stem cell transplant with posttransplant cyclophosphamide. The receptors originated from a young adult male patient who received an allogeneic stem cell transplant from a related donor, was CMV-positive, and had no GVHD. The graft donor may account for some of the T cells.

This clone was detected ten times or more. The chain couples TRBV4-2 to TRBJ1-5, with 7 positions matching TRBD1. Trimming removed 3 bases from V and 3 bases from J; junction bases left unmatched: 8. The germline V gene has CDR1 LGHNA and CDR2 YNFKEQ. CDR3 length: 16 amino acids. The CDR3 DNA is TGTGCCAGCAGCCAGGAGACAGGGATCTTCAATCAGCCCCAGCATTTT. Its translation is CASSQETGIFNQPQHF.

This clone occurred many times. The chain has TRBV9 and TRBJ2-7; unclear D gene. From germline, CDR1 is SGDLS and CDR2 YYNGEE. The CDR3 runs to 14 residues. The V and J ends lost 0 bases and 3 bases respectively, with 10 bases between them. CDR3 in DNA: TGTGCCAGCAGCGTAGTCCCAGGAAACTACGAGCAGTACTTC. The encoded protein is CASSVVPGNYEQYF.

This clone came up many times. DNA of the CDR3: TGTGCCAGCAGTCGGGGACAATTCTACGAGCAGTACTTC. Its translation is CASSRGQFYEQYF. The chain joins TRBV6-1 to TRBJ2-7, with D maybe TRBD1 (6 bases). CDR1 is MNHNS, CDR2 SASEGT, per germline. Trimming removed 5 bases from V and 3 bases from J, with 11 bases in between. The CDR3 contains 13 residues.